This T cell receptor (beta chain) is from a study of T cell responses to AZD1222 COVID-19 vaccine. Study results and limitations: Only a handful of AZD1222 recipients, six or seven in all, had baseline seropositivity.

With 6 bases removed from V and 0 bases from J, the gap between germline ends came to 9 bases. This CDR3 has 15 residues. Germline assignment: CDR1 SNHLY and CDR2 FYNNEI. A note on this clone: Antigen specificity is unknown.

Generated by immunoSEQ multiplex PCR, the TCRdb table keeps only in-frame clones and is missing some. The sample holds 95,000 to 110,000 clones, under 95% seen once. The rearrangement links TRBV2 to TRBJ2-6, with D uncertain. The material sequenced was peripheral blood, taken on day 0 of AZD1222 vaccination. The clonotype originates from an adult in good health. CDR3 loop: CASRRQHSGANVLTF. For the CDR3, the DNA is TGTGCCAGCAGGCGCCAACACTCTGGGGCCAACGTCCTGACTTTC. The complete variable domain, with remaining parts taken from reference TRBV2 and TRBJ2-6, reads EPEVTQTPSHQVTQMGQEVILRCVPISNHLYFYWYRQILGQKVEFLVSFYNNEISEKSEIFDDQFSVERPDGSNFTLKIRSTKLEDSAMYFCASRRQHSGANVLTFGAGSRLTVL.